This T cell receptor (beta chain) was recovered during a study of blood T cell repertoires in COVID-19. About the study: From T cells, B-cell-depleted T cells, or PBMCs came the material, which was cDNA or gDNA.

Trimming removed 5 bases from V and 5 bases from J; junction bases left unmatched: 2. Looked up from germline, CDR1 is LNHDA and CDR2 is SQIVND (reference sequence). The CDR3 runs to 14 residues. Profiling relied on immunoSEQ multiplex PCR, and the TCRdb table lists in-frame clones only, not all of them. The sample holds 120,000 or so clones; over 75% are singletons and the top ten take less than 30%. The TCR comes from a man aged 70-80 years with active or convalescent COVID-19. The sequenced material came from peripheral blood. This chain connects TRBV19 to TRBJ1-4; 10 nucleotides line up with TRBD1. The CDR3 DNA reads TGTGCCAGTAGTTCGGGACAGGGGAATGAAAAACTGTTTTTT. As protein: CASSSGQGNEKLFF.